The 18 T cell receptor beta chains reported below all come from one sample, sequenced in a study of shared clonotypes between healthy human individuals. Measured with immunoSEQ multiplex PCR; TCRdb has only the in-frame clones, and not every one. The sample lists more than 400,000 clones, about 95% occurring once. Sample: naive CD4+ T cells sorted from blood. As for subset: CD45RA+ positively selected. All receptors derive from a woman in her twenties or thirties in good health.

The CDR3 loop is CASSLGEDYGYTF. For the CDR3, the DNA is TGTGCCAGCAGCTTGGGCGAGGACTATGGCTACACCTTC. The chain employs TRBV7-9 and TRBJ1-2; no firm D call. V was pared by 3 bases and J by 3 bases, with 8 bases between. CDR1 SEHNR and CDR2 FQNEAQ come from the germline V gene (reference sequence). The CDR3 length is 13 residues.

The J gene is TRBJ2-7, the V gene TRBV4-1, with D perhaps matching TRBD2 (6 bases). The V gene's germline CDR1 is MGHRA and CDR2 YSYEKL. The CDR3 sequence is 14 residues long. V lost 1 base, J lost 5 bases, and 12 bases lay in between. This chain's CDR3 is CASSQVGGTNEQYF. The CDR3 DNA reads TGCGCCAGCAGCCAAGTGGGAGGCACGAACGAGCAGTACTTC.

The chain links TRBV2 to TRBJ2-7, with D unclear. The CDR3 sequence is 14 residues long. Germline values: CDR1 SNHLY, CDR2 FYNNEI. Trimming took off 1 base at V and 6 bases at J, with 13 bases between the two ends. CDR3 in amino acids: CASSEEGLGREQYF. CDR3 sequence (DNA): TGTGCCAGCAGTGAAGAAGGGTTGGGTCGCGAGCAGTACTTC.

The chain carries TRBV28 and TRBJ1-2, with unresolved D. The CDR3 has 10 residues. V lost 10 bases and J 8 bases, leaving 11 bases between the germline ends. CDR1 and CDR2 from the germline V gene are MDHEN and SYDVKM. In DNA, the CDR3 is TGTGCCACCGACAATAGGGGCTACACCTTC. It translates to CATDNRGYTF.

The rearrangement links TRBV2 to TRBJ1-5; D uncertain. Germline V lookup: CDR1 SNHLY, CDR2 FYNNEI. There are 13 residues in the CDR3. Between the trimmed V and J ends, which lost 3 bases and 6 bases, there was a span of 9 bases. CDR3 amino acids: CASSDEVVQPQHF. Here the CDR3 DNA reads TGTGCCAGCAGTGACGAGGTAGTTCAGCCCCAGCATTTT.

V is TRBV29-1 and J is TRBJ2-1; 9 bases are shared with TRBD1. Trimming removed 6 bases from V and 5 bases from J; junction bases left unmatched: 2. Germline V gene lookup returns CDR1 SQVTM and CDR2 ANQGSEA. The length of the CDR3 is 12 residues. The CDR3 coding sequence is TGCAGCGTGGGGACAGGGAACAATGAGCAGTTCTTC. Translation gives CSVGTGNNEQFF.

CDR3 residues: CASSKGQGPYEQYF. CDR3 DNA: TGTGCCAGCAGTAAAGGACAGGGCCCCTACGAGCAGTACTTC. This sequence joins TRBV28 and TRBJ2-5; 8 nucleotides match TRBD1. The end of the DNA aligns better with TRBJ2-7, so the J call may be wrong. Looked up from germline, CDR1 is MDHEN and CDR2 is SYDVKM. There are 14 residues in the CDR3.

The chain employs TRBV27 and TRBJ2-4, with 12 bases identical to TRBD2. The germline gives CDR1 MNHEY, CDR2 SMNVEV (reference sequence). V dropped 4 bases and J dropped 7; count of bases not matched to a gene: 5. The CDR3 is made up of 15 amino acids. CDR3 residues: CASSSRLAGANIQYF. CDR3 coding DNA: TGTGCCAGCAGTTCGCGACTAGCGGGAGCCAACATTCAGTACTTC.

This clone was recorded once. The chain combines TRBV16 with TRBJ2-1; 7 bases map to TRBD2. The CDR3 length is 17 residues. The germline V gene encodes CDR1 KGHSY and CDR2 FQNENV. With V trimmed by 0 bases and J by 3 bases, 8 bases remained unmatched. CDR3 in DNA: TGTGCCAGCAGCCAATCGACAGCCGAGCGGGGCTACAATGAGCAGTTCTTC. Its protein is CASSQSTAERGYNEQFF.

V and J are TRBV5-4 and TRBJ2-5, with D perhaps matching TRBD2 (5 bases). The last part of the DNA fits TRBJ2-7 better; the J call may be wrong. Germline V gives CDR1 SGHNT, CDR2 YYREEE (reference sequence). This CDR3 is built from 14 residues. CDR3 coding DNA: TGTGCCAGCAGCCCCGGACGGGGTTACTACGAGCAGTACTTC. The encoded protein is CASSPGRGYYEQYF.

The chain employs TRBV28 and TRBJ2-2, with TRBD2 matching over 8 bases. J was trimmed by 2 bases and V by 7 bases; bases with no gene match: 12. This CDR3 region has 17 residues. Per germline, CDR1 MDHEN and CDR2 SYDVKM. The CDR3 loop is CASNERSGRPNTGELFF. The CDR3 nucleotides are TGTGCCAGCAATGAGCGGAGCGGGAGACCTAACACCGGGGAGCTGTTTTTT. The entire variable domain, with the rest obtained from reference TRBV28 and TRBJ2-2, is as follows: DVKVTQSSRYLVKRTGEKVFLECVQDMDHENMFWYRQDPGLGLRLIYFSYDVKMKEKGDIPEGYSVSREKKERFSLILESASTNQTSMYLCASNERSGRPNTGELFFGEGSRLTVL.

V is TRBV28 and J is TRBJ2-5; TRBD2 might be the D (5 bases). The J call may be faulty, since TRBJ2-7 better matches the DNA end. There are 12 residues in the CDR3. Germline CDR1 reads MDHEN; CDR2 reads SYDVKM. The CDR3 protein is CASSSRGYEQYF. CDR3 sequence (DNA): TGTGCCAGCAGTTCCCGCGGGTACGAGCAGTACTTC.

The chain carries TRBV11-3 and TRBJ2-1; 10 bases are a match to TRBD2. The CDR3 totals 15 residues. The trim removed 3 bases at V and 7 bases at J, leaving 6 bases unmatched. Germline V lookup: CDR1 SGHNT, CDR2 YENEEA. The CDR3, as DNA: TGTGCCAGCAGCTTTACGTCTAGCGGGAGAAATGAGCAGTTCTTC. It translates to CASSFTSSGRNEQFF.

The rearrangement uses TRBV27 and TRBJ2-3, with D uncertain. V was clipped by 5 bases and J by 2 bases, with 5 bases between them. The CDR3 totals 12 residues. Germline CDR1 is MNHEY and CDR2 is SMNVEV (reference sequence). CDR3 nucleotide sequence: TGTGCCAGCAGTCCAACCACAGATACGCAGTATTTT. As protein: CASSPTTDTQYF.

The V gene is TRBV28, the J gene TRBJ2-7; perhaps TRBD2 as D (5 bases). The CDR3 has 13 residues. Looked up from germline, CDR1 is MDHEN and CDR2 is SYDVKM. Trimming shortened V by 6 bases and J by 2 bases, and 11 bases separated the two germline ends. This CDR3 reads CASSGRRAYEQYF. The DNA for the CDR3 is TGTGCCAGCAGCGGGCGGCGGGCCTACGAGCAGTACTTC. Filled out from reference TRBV28 and TRBJ2-7, the complete variable domain reads DVKVTQSSRYLVKRTGEKVFLECVQDMDHENMFWYRQDPGLGLRLIYFSYDVKMKEKGDIPEGYSVSREKKERFSLILESASTNQTSMYLCASSGRRAYEQYFGPGTRLTVT.

The genes are TRBV7-3 and TRBJ2-3; TRBD1 matches 7 bases. Germline CDR1 reads SGHTA; CDR2 reads FQGTGA. The trim removed 5 bases at V and 3 bases at J, leaving 8 bases unmatched. The CDR3 has 15 amino acids. This CDR3 is CASSRFPGQTDTQYF. The CDR3, as DNA: TGTGCCAGCAGCCGTTTCCCGGGACAGACAGATACGCAGTATTTT.

The chain has TRBV5-1 and TRBJ2-7, with 7 bases lining up with TRBD2. This CDR3 spans 15 amino acids. V shed 0 bases, J shed 6 bases, and the junction held 9 bases outside the gene matches. Germline-derived CDR1 and CDR2 are SGHRS and YFSETQ. The CDR3 loop reads CASSLEVGGHSEQYF. The CDR3 nucleotides read TGCGCCAGCAGCTTGGAAGTGGGAGGGCACTCCGAGCAGTACTTC.

The J gene is TRBJ2-2, the V gene TRBV29-1, with 12 bases identical to TRBD2. Germline lookup yields CDR1 SQVTM and CDR2 ANQGSEA. This CDR3 has 13 residues. The trim removed 7 bases at V and 7 bases at J, leaving 4 bases unmatched. The CDR3 region has the DNA TGCAGCGACCGACTAGCGGGAGACGGGGAGCTGTTTTTT. Amino acids: CSDRLAGDGELFF.